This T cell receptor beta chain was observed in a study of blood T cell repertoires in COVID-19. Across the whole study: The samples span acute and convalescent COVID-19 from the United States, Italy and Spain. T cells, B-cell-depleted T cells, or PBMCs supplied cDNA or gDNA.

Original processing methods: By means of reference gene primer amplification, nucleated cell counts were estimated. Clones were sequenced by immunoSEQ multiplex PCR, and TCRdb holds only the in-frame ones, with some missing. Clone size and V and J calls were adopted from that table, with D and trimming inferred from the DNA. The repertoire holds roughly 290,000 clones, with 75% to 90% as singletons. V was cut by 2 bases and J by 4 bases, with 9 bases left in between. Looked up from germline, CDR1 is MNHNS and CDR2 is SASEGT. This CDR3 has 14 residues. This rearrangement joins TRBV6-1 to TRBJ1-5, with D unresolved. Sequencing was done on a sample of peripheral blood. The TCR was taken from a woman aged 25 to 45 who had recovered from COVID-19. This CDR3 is CASSESNRNQPQHF. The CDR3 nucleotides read TGTGCCAGCAGTGAAAGTAACAGAAATCAGCCCCAGCATTTT.